A single sample gave rise to the 31 T cell receptor beta chains below, sequenced in a study of control samples from healthy donors and cancer patients. Profiling relied on immunoSEQ multiplex PCR, and the TCRdb table lists in-frame clones only, not all of them. The sample shows a few hundred thousand clones, approximately 92% of them seen only once. Sequenced material: PBMCs. The receptors here all came from a man in his forties with head and neck cancer.

V is TRBV19 and J is TRBJ1-4, with D possibly matching TRBD1 (5 bases). Looked up from germline, CDR1 is LNHDA and CDR2 is SQIVND (reference sequence). This CDR3 region has 12 residues. The V end was cut by 11 bases, the J end by 5 bases, with 12 bases between. The CDR3 sequence: CAASGRNEKLFF. The CDR3 coding sequence is TGTGCCGCGTCAGGGAGGAATGAAAAACTGTTTTTT.

The V and J genes are TRBV5-1 and TRBJ1-1; D might be TRBD1 (5 bases). V gave up 2 bases and J gave up 0 bases, with 14 bases separating them. The CDR3 runs to 16 residues. CDR1 SGHRS and CDR2 YFSETQ come from the germline V gene. In DNA, the CDR3 is TGCGCCAGCAGCTTTTCGGGGGATTTTATGAACACTGAAGCTTTCTTT. Translated, it gives CASSFSGDFMNTEAFF.

The chain carries TRBV19 and TRBJ2-2; 7 nucleotides align to TRBD1. Germline V gene data show CDR1 as LNHDA and CDR2 as SQIVND (reference sequence). Trimming took 6 bases from V and 3 from J; bases not matched to a gene: 7. The CDR3 has 15 residues. This CDR3 reads CASSLPGQYTGELFF. The CDR3 nucleotides read TGTGCCAGTAGCCTACCGGGACAGTACACCGGGGAGCTGTTTTTT.

The V gene is TRBV28, the J gene TRBJ1-5; 9 bases line up with TRBD1. Germline V gene lookup returns CDR1 MDHEN and CDR2 SYDVKM. Germline trimming cut 10 bases from V and 4 bases from J; bases unmatched to any gene: 5. This CDR3 has 13 amino acids. The CDR3 DNA is TGTGCCATCACAGGGGGCCGGAATCAGCCCCAGCATTTT. Encoded protein: CAITGGRNQPQHF.

This chain joins TRBV15 and TRBJ2-3; tentative D call: TRBD1 (6 bases). The V and J ends lost 0 bases and 1 base respectively, with 11 bases between them. The CDR3 contains 16 residues. The germline gives CDR1 LNHNV, CDR2 YYDKDF (reference sequence). CDR3 sequence reads: CATSRDRAGGTDTQYF. CDR3 DNA: TGTGCCACCAGCAGAGATCGGGCAGGGGGCACAGATACGCAGTATTTT.

V gene TRBV19 combines with J gene TRBJ1-5; TRBD1 agrees at 7 bases. The V gene's germline CDR1 is LNHDA and CDR2 SQIVND (reference sequence). This CDR3 is built from 15 residues. The V and J ends lost 6 bases and 0 bases, in that order; junction bases with no gene match: 5. Here the CDR3 DNA reads TGTGCCAGTAGGGTGAGGGGGCCTAGCAATCAGCCCCAGCATTTT. Protein sequence: CASRVRGPSNQPQHF.

V gene TRBV10-3 combines with J gene TRBJ2-5, with 10 nucleotides matching TRBD2. After removal of 2 bases from V and 2 bases from J, the junction contained 5 bases not matched to a gene. CDR1 and CDR2 (germline): ENHRY, SYGVKD. The CDR3 length is 16 residues. The CDR3 protein is CAISEPMTSGQETQYF. CDR3 nucleotides: TGTGCCATCAGTGAGCCGATGACTAGCGGGCAAGAGACCCAGTACTTC.

This rearrangement joins TRBV6-1 to TRBJ1-1, with no clear D. In germline, CDR1 is MNHNS, CDR2 SASEGT. Trimming took off 2 bases at V and 1 base at J, with 8 bases between the two ends. The CDR3 has 14 residues. The CDR3 DNA reads as TGTGCCAGCAGTGAATGGGCGGGGAACACTGAAGCTTTCTTT. Residues: CASSEWAGNTEAFF.

The chain combines TRBV5-6 with TRBJ1-4; D is ambiguous. The CDR3 is 18 residues long. From germline, CDR1 is SGHDT and CDR2 YYEEEE. With 1 base removed from V and 0 bases from J, the gap between germline ends came to 16 bases. This chain's CDR3 is CASSLFLVIGATNEKLFF. The CDR3 DNA sequence: TGTGCCAGCAGCTTGTTTTTGGTGATAGGAGCAACTAATGAAAAACTGTTTTTT.

The chain joins TRBV9 to TRBJ2-2, with unresolved D. The germline gives CDR1 SGDLS, CDR2 YYNGEE. The CDR3 is 14 amino acids. Trimming took off 4 bases at V and 4 bases at J, with 11 bases between the two ends. CDR3 protein: CASSPLTGTGELFF. The CDR3 bases are TGTGCCAGCAGCCCTCTAACTGGCACCGGGGAGCTGTTTTTT. Full variable domain (missing parts from reference TRBV9 and TRBJ2-2): DSGVTQTPKHLITATGQRVTLRCSPRSGDLSVYWYQQSLDQGLQFLIQYYNGEERAKGNILERFSAQQFPDLHSELNLSSLELGDSALYFCASSPLTGTGELFFGEGSRLTVL.

The gene calls are TRBV2 and TRBJ2-1; no clear D. This CDR3 region has 13 residues. Trimming left V 9 bases short and J 7 bases short, with 16 bases between. Germline V gives CDR1 SNHLY, CDR2 FYNNEI. The CDR3 DNA follows: TGTGCCAGTTTCGCGGATAAAGAAAATGAGCAGTTCTTC. This codes for CASFADKENEQFF.

Many counts were recorded for this clone. Different DNA sequences within this sample yield the same CDR3. The chain recombines TRBV12-5 with TRBJ1-2; D remains unclear. This CDR3 contains 15 residues. With 0 bases removed from V and 4 bases from J, the gap between germline ends came to 12 bases. Germline CDR1 LGHNT, CDR2 FRNRAP. Here the CDR3 DNA reads TGTGCTAGTGGTTTGGTACTGCCGGCTGGCTATGGCTACACCTTC. Protein sequence: CASGLVLPAGYGYTF. The full variable domain, in which reference TRBV12-5 and TRBJ1-2 provide the parts outside the CDR3, is DARVTQTPRHKVTEMGQEVTMRCQPILGHNTVFWYRQTMMQGLELLAYFRNRAPLDDSGMPKDRFSAEMPDATLATLKIQPSEPRDSAVYFCASGLVLPAGYGYTFGSGTRLTVV.

The V gene is TRBV19, the J gene TRBJ1-5; D might be TRBD1 (6 bases). The length of the CDR3 is 16 residues. The V and J ends lost 7 bases and 6 bases respectively, with 22 bases between them. The germline V gene has CDR1 LNHDA and CDR2 SQIVND (reference sequence). The CDR3 sequence is CASTDKKGGESQPQHF. As DNA, the CDR3 is TGTGCCAGTACCGACAAAAAGGGGGGGGAAAGTCAGCCCCAGCATTTT.

This clone was seen once. The V call is TRBV5-6, the J call TRBJ2-3; D gene uncertain. Germline assignment: CDR1 SGHDT and CDR2 YYEEEE. The CDR3 spans 12 residues. Trimming removed 1 base at V and 6 bases at J, with 6 bases between. Here the CDR3 DNA reads TGTGCCAGCAGCTTGTTGGCTGATACGCAGTATTTT. This sequence encodes CASSLLADTQYF.

This clone was seen only once. The rearrangement joins TRBV30 to TRBJ1-4, with 7 positions matching TRBD1. V dropped 7 bases and J dropped 3; count of bases not matched to a gene: 8. CDR3 length: 14 amino acids. Germline CDR1 reads GTSNPN; CDR2 reads SVGIG (reference sequence). The CDR3 DNA follows: TGTGCCTCACAGCCCGGGACAGCTAATGAAAAACTGTTTTTT. Translated, it gives CASQPGTANEKLFF.

CDR3 in amino acids: CASSLGGGPEDTQYF. CDR3 sequence (DNA): TGTGCCAGCAGCTTAGGCGGGGGGCCAGAAGATACGCAGTATTTT. The chain couples TRBV7-3 to TRBJ2-3, with TRBD2 matching over 8 bases. The length of the CDR3 is 15 residues. V was clipped by 2 bases and J by 5 bases; unmatched bases: 6. The germline gives CDR1 SGHTA, CDR2 FQGTGA. Variable domain in full (rest from reference TRBV7-3 and TRBJ2-3): GAGVSQTPSNKVTEKGKYVELRCDPISGHTALYWYRQSLGQGPEFLIYFQGTGAADDSGLPNDRFFAVRPEGSVSTLKIQRTERGDSAVYLCASSLGGGPEDTQYFGPGTRLTVL.

V is TRBV6-5 and J is TRBJ2-7, with 7 bases fitting TRBD2. Germline CDR1 MNHEY, CDR2 SVGAGI. The J segment lost 3 bases and the V segment lost 10 bases, leaving 12 bases of the junction unmatched. The CDR3 is 14 residues long. This chain's CDR3 is CAILNWGGNYEQYF. The CDR3 DNA reads TGTGCCATTCTAAATTGGGGGGGGAACTACGAGCAGTACTTC.

This clone came up once. This chain uses TRBV18 with TRBJ2-7, with 11 bases that match TRBD1. CDR1 and CDR2 from the germline V gene are KGHSH and LQKENI. The CDR3 contains 16 residues. After removal of 4 bases from V and 2 bases from J, the junction contained 7 bases not matched to a gene. Here the CDR3 DNA reads TGTGCCAGCTCACTTGGCCCGGACAGGGGGCCCTACGAGCAGTACTTC. This translates into CASSLGPDRGPYEQYF.

With regard to this clone: The junction shows a germline mismatch at one end, possibly a read error. This same CDR3 is encoded by further DNA sequences in the sample. The chain has TRBV5-1 and TRBJ1-5; maybe TRBD1 (5 bases). In germline, CDR1 is SGHRS, CDR2 YFSETQ. This CDR3 region has 14 residues. The chain's CDR3 is CASSLEGGNQPQHF. The CDR3, as DNA: TGCGCCAGCAGTTTGGAAGGGGGCAATCAGCCCCAGCATTTT.

The chain is built from TRBV10-3 and TRBJ1-3; the match to TRBD1 covers 8 bases. The CDR3 is made up of 14 amino acids. Trimming removed 6 bases from V and 6 bases from J; junction bases left unmatched: 7. The germline CDR1 and CDR2 sequences are ENHRY and SYGVKD. CDR3 coding DNA: TGTGCCATCAGGACCGGGACAGGTCCAAACACCATATATTTT. Amino acids: CAIRTGTGPNTIYF.

The chain uses TRBV4-2 and TRBJ2-1; TRBD1 aligns across 7 bases. The CDR3 totals 16 residues. V lost 0 bases, J lost 4 bases, and 6 bases stayed unmatched. Germline V CDR1 and CDR2: LGHNA, YNFKEQ. The CDR3, as DNA: TGTGCCAGCAGCCAAGAGCCGGGACAGAATTACAATGAGCAGTTCTTC. Amino acids: CASSQEPGQNYNEQFF.

The chain couples TRBV6-5 to TRBJ2-7; TRBD1 aligns across 7 bases. The CDR3 totals 14 residues. The germline V gene has CDR1 MNHEY and CDR2 SVGAGI. V trimming: 6 bases; J trimming: 0 bases; junction bases outside the gene matches: 5. This CDR3 is CASSFRQGSYEQYF. CDR3 bases: TGTGCCAGCAGCTTTAGACAGGGCTCCTACGAGCAGTACTTC.

The chain carries TRBV7-2 and TRBJ1-1; 8 bases align to TRBD1. The V and J ends lost 1 base and 8 bases, in that order; junction bases with no gene match: 9. CDR3 size: 15 residues. Germline V gene lookup returns CDR1 SGHTA and CDR2 FQGNSA. CDR3 protein: CASSLGSRGLGEAFF. The DNA of the CDR3 is TGTGCCAGCAGCTTAGGAAGCAGGGGGCTAGGAGAAGCTTTCTTT.

CDR3 sequence: CASSSQFDTTGYGYTF. CDR3 nucleotides: TGTGCCAGCAGTTCCCAGTTCGACACAACGGGGTATGGCTACACCTTC. This chain links TRBV27 with TRBJ1-2; no clear D gene. Trimming pared 4 bases from V and 5 bases from J, leaving 20 bases between. Germline CDR1 is MNHEY and CDR2 is SMNVEV (reference sequence). This CDR3 has 16 amino acids.

This clone showed up just once. The V call is TRBV7-8, the J call TRBJ1-1, with 8 bases fitting TRBD1. From germline, CDR1 is SGHVS and CDR2 FQNEAQ. Losses at the gene ends were 5 bases for V and 0 bases for J; bases not matched to a gene: 5. The CDR3 is 15 residues long. As DNA, the CDR3 is TGTGCCAGCAGCCCCAGGACAGGGTTGAACACTGAAGCTTTCTTT. Amino acids: CASSPRTGLNTEAFF.

V and J are TRBV6-2 or TRBV6-3 and TRBJ1-2; D not certain. The CDR3 sequence is 15 residues long. CDR1 is MNHEY and CDR2 is SVGEGT in the germline V gene. The V gene lost 4 bases and the J gene lost 3 bases, with 15 bases spanning the gap. CDR3 protein: CASSSAQAGHYGYTF. Written as DNA, the CDR3 is TGTGCCAGCAGTTCAGCCCAGGCTGGTCACTATGGCTACACCTTC.

The chain recombines TRBV9 with TRBJ1-1, with TRBD1 matching 7 bases. Germline V CDR1 and CDR2: SGDLS, YYNGEE. The CDR3 is made up of 14 amino acids. Trimming cost V 1 base and J 4 bases; bases outside gene matches: 4. The DNA for the CDR3 is TGTGCCAGCAGCGTAAACCCAGGGGGCACTGAAGCTTTCTTT. Translation: CASSVNPGGTEAFF.

This clone showed up just a few times. The chain joins TRBV4-2 to TRBJ1-4; D not certain. This CDR3 has 15 residues. In germline, CDR1 is LGHNA, CDR2 YNFKEQ. The V end lost 0 bases, the J end lost 7 bases, and 12 bases lay between the germline ends. CDR3 bases: TGTGCCAGCAGCCAAGACCCATATAACAGTGAAAAACTGTTTTTT. This translates into CASSQDPYNSEKLFF.

CDR3 sequence reads: CASSRPRLSSYEQYF. In nucleotides, the CDR3 is TGTGCCAGCAGCCGCCCTCGACTAAGCTCCTACGAGCAGTACTTC. The J gene is TRBJ2-7, the V gene TRBV7-2; D may be TRBD2 (5 bases). CDR1 and CDR2 (germline): SGHTA, FQGNSA. V shed 5 bases and J shed 0 bases, with 14 bases lying between them. CDR3 length equals 15 residues.

This chain uses TRBV5-1 with TRBJ1-2, with TRBD1 identical over 10 bases. The CDR3 is 15 residues long. Germline-derived CDR1 and CDR2 are SGHRS and YFSETQ. With 0 bases clipped from V and 4 bases from J, the junction kept 3 bases outside the gene matches. The DNA for the CDR3 is TGCGCCAGCAGCTTGGAGGGACAGGGGCCCTATGGCTACACCTTC. Translation: CASSLEGQGPYGYTF.

The chain uses TRBV6-5 and TRBJ1-6, with TRBD1 matching over 8 bases. In germline, CDR1 is MNHEY, CDR2 SVGAGI. V shed 5 bases and J 10 bases; nucleotides not matched to a gene: 10. CDR3 length: 15 residues. CDR3 sequence reads: CASSPGGATKSPLHF. The CDR3 region has the DNA TGTGCCAGCAGTCCAGGGGGCGCTACAAAATCACCCCTCCACTTT.